This TCR beta chain was recorded in a study of regulatory T cells in long-lasting Graves disease. Study at large: The antithyroid drugs taken by newly diagnosed Graves' patients had been used for under 3 months.

CDR3 regions were amplified by Arm-PCR using iRepertoire HTBI primers to build TCR beta libraries. From the multiplex PCR reads, TCRdb called clonotypes with MiXCR, one entry per CDR3 protein. This sample carries about 210,000 distinct CDR3 sequences, around a fifth of them seen once, and the ten largest clones take approximately 10%. Time point of the sample: newly diagnosed GD, antithyroid drugs for less than 3 months. The TCR library was made from RNA extracted from PBMCs. The data also belong to a second study, concerning T cells in Graves' hyperthyroidism and ophthalmopathy. That paper states: Any patient presenting with uncontrolled infection, other autoimmune disease, pregnancy or lactation was left out.

This sequence originates from a young woman with Graves disease. Sequencing used peripheral blood mononuclear cells (PBMCs), obtained at new diagnosis, from a patient treated with antithyroid drugs.

Here the CDR3 reads CASSEAIGQGEGNTEAFF. CDR3 sequence (DNA): TGTGCCAGCAGTGAAGCCATCGGACAGGGTGAGGGGAACACTGAAGCTTTCTTT. The chain combines TRBV2 with TRBJ1-1, with 8 positions matching TRBD1. The CDR3 sequence is 18 residues long. V shed 0 bases and J 1 base; nucleotides not matched to a gene: 10. CDR1 is SNHLY and CDR2 is FYNNEI in the germline V gene.